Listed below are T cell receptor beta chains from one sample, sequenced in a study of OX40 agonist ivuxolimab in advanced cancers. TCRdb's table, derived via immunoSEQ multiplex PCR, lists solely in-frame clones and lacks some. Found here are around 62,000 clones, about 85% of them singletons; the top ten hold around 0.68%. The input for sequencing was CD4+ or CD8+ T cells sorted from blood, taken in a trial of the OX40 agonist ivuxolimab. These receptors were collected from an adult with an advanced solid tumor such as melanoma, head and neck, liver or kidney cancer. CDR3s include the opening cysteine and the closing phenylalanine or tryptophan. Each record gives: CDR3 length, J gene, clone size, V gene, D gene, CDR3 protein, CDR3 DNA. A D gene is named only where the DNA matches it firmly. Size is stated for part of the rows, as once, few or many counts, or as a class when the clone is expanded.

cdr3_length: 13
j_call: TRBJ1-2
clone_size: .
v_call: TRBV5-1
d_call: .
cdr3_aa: CASRAGFGYGYTF
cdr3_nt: TGCGCCAGCAGGGCAGGGTTTGGGTATGGCTACACCTTC

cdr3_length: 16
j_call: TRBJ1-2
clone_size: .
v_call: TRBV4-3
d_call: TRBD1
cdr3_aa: CASSQATQGGNYGYTF
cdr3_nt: TGCGCCAGCAGCCAAGCGACCCAGGGGGGGAACTATGGCTACACCTTC

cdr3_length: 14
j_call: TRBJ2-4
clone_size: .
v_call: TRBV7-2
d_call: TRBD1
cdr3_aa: CASSPQGQSNIQYF
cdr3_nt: TGTGCCAGCAGTCCCCAGGGACAGTCAAACATTCAGTACTTC

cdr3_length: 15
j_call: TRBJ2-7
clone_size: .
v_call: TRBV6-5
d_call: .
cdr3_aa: CASSYSGGTSYEQYF
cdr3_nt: TGTGCCAGCAGTTACTCCGGGGGTACCTCCTACGAGCAGTACTTC

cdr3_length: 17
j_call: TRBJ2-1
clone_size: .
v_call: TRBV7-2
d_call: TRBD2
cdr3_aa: CASSRPGIAGGENEQFF
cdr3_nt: TGTGCCAGCAGCCGTCCGGGAATAGCGGGGGGGGAAAATGAGCAGTTCTTC

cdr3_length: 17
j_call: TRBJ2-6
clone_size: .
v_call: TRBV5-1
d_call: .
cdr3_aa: CASSFRIALSGANVLTF
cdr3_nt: TGCGCCAGCAGCTTCCGCATCGCCCTCTCTGGGGCCAACGTCCTGACTTTC

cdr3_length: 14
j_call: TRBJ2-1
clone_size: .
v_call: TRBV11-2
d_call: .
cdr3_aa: CASSLGVGARGQFF
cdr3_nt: TGTGCCAGCAGCTTAGGAGTGGGGGCCCGGGGGCAGTTCTTC

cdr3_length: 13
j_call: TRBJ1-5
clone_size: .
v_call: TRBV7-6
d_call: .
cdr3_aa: CASSLTTNQPQHF
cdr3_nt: TGTGCCAGCAGCTTAACCACAAATCAGCCCCAGCATTTT

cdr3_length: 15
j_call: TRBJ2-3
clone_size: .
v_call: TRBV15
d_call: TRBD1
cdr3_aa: CATRDQGDFTDTQYF
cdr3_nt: TGTGCCACCAGGGATCAGGGGGATTTCACAGATACGCAGTATTTT

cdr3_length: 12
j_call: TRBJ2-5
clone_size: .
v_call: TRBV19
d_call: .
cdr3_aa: CASSAPGGTQYF
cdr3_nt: TGTGCCAGTAGTGCCCCTGGGGGGACCCAGTACTTC

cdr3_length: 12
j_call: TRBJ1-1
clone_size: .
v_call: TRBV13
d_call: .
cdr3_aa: CASSPDGSKAFF
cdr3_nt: TGTGCCAGCAGCCCGGATGGGTCTAAAGCTTTCTTT

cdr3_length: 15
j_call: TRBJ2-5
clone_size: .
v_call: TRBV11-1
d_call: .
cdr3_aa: CASSLGTLGQETQYF
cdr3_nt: TGTGCCAGCAGCTTAGGGACACTCGGCCAAGAGACCCAGTACTTC

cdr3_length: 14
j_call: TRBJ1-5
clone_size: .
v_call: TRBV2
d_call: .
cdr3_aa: CASSEVTVDQPQHF
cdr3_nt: TGTGCCAGCAGTGAAGTGACAGTAGATCAGCCCCAGCATTTT

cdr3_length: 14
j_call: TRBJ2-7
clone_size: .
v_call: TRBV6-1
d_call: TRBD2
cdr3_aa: CASTLAGHSYEQYF
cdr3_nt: TGTGCCAGCACCTTAGCGGGACACTCCTACGAGCAGTACTTC

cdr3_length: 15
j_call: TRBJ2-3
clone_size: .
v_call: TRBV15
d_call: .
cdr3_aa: CATSRDGMGTDTQYF
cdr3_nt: TGTGCCACCAGCAGAGATGGAATGGGGACAGATACGCAGTATTTT

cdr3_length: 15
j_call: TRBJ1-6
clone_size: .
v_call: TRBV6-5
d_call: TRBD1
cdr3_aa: CASTKTGTGDSPLHF
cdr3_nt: TGTGCCAGCACCAAAACCGGGACAGGGGATTCACCCCTCCACTTT

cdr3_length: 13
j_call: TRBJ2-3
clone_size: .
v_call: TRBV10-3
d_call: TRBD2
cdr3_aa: CAIRAGSTDTQYF
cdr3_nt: TGTGCCATCAGAGCGGGGAGCACAGATACGCAGTATTTT

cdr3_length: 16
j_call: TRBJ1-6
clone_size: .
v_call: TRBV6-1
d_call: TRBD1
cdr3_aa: CASSGYRQGTHSPLHF
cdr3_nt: TGTGCCAGCAGTGGCTACCGACAGGGCACCCATTCACCCCTCCACTTT

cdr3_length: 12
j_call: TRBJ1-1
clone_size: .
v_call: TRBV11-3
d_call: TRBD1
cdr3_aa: CASSLNRGEAFF
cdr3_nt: TGTGCCAGCAGCTTGAACAGGGGGGAAGCTTTCTTT

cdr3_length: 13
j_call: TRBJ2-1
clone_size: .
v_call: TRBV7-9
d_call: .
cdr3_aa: CASSSTNGGEQFF
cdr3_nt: TGTGCCAGCAGCTCCACGAATGGGGGTGAGCAGTTCTTC

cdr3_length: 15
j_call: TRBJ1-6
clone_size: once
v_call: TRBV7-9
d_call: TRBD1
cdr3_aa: CASSTQGSDNSPLHF
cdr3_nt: TGTGCCAGCAGCACACAGGGGTCCGATAATTCACCCCTCCACTTT

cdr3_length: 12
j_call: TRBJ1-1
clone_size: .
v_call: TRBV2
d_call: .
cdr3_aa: CASSEEWTEAFF
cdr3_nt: TGTGCCAGCAGTGAAGAGTGGACTGAAGCTTTCTTT

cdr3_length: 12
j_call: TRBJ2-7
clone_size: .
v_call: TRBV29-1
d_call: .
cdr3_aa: CSSRDGGYEQYF
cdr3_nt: TGCAGCTCGCGGGACGGAGGCTACGAGCAGTACTTC

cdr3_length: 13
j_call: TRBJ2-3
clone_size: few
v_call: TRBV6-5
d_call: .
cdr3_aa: CASSHSGADTQYF
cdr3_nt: TGTGCCAGCAGCCACTCTGGGGCAGATACGCAGTATTTT

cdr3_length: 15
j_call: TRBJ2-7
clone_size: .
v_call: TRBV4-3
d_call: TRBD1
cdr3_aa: CASSQVVGQVYEQYF
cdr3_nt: TGCGCCAGCAGCCAAGTGGTAGGACAGGTCTACGAGCAGTACTTC

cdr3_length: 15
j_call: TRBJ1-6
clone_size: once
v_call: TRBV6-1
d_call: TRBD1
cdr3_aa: CASSNIQGAGSPLHF
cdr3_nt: TGTGCCAGCAGCAATATACAGGGGGCAGGTTCACCCCTCCACTTT

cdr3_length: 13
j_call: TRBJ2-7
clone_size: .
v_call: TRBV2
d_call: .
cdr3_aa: CASSEAGEYEQYF
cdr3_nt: TGTGCCAGCAGTGAAGCGGGGGAGTACGAGCAGTACTTC

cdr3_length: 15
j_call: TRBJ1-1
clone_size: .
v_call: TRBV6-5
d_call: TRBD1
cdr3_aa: CASTPFGGGLAEAFF
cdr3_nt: TGTGCCAGCACCCCATTTGGAGGGGGCTTGGCTGAAGCTTTCTTT

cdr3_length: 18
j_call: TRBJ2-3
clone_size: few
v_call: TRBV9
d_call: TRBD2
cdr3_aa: CASSAQIGLAGGTDTQYF
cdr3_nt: TGTGCCAGCAGCGCCCAAATTGGTCTAGCGGGGGGCACAGATACGCAGTATTTT

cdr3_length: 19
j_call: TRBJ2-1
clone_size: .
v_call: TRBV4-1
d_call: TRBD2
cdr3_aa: CASSQGNPSLAGGHNEQFF
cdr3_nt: TGCGCCAGCAGCCAAGGCAACCCATCCCTAGCGGGGGGGCACAATGAGCAGTTCTTC

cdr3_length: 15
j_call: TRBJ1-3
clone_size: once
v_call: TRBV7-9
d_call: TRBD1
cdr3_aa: CASSLNRGVGNTIYF
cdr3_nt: TGTGCCAGCAGCTTAAACAGGGGTGTCGGAAACACCATATATTTT

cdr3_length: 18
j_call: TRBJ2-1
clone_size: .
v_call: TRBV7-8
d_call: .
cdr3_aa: CASSLRWESVGVVNEQFF
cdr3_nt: TGTGCCAGCAGCTTAAGGTGGGAAAGTGTGGGGGTCGTTAATGAGCAGTTCTTC

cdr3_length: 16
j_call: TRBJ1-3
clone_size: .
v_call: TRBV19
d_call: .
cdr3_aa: CASSYHKGSSGNTIYF
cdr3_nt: TGTGCCAGTAGCTACCACAAGGGCTCCTCTGGAAACACCATATATTTT

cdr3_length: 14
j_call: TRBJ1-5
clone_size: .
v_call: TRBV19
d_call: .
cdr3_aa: CASSILSPNQPQHF
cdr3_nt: TGTGCCAGTAGTATATTGTCTCCTAATCAGCCCCAGCATTTT

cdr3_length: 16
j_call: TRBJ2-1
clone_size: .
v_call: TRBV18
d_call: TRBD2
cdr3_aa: CASSPWTSGGRNEQFF
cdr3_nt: TGTGCCAGCTCACCCTGGACTAGCGGGGGGAGGAATGAGCAGTTCTTC